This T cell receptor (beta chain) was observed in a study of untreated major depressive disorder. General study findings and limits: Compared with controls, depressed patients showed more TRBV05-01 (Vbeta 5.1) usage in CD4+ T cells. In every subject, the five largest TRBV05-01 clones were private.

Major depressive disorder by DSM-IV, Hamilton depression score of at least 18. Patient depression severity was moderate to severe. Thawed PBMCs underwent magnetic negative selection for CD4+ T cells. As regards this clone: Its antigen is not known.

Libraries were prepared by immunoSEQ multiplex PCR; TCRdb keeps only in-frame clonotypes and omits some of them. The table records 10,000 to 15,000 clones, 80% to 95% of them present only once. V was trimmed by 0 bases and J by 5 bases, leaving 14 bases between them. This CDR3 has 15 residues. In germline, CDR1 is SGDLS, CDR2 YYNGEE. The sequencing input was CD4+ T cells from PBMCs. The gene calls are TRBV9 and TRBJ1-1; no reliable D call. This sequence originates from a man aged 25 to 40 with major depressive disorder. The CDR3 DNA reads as TGTGCCAGCAGCGTAGCCGGGGAGGAATGGACTGAAGCTTTCTTT. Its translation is CASSVAGEEWTEAFF.